This TCR beta chain was obtained from a study of blood T cell repertoires in COVID-19. Across the whole study: COVID-19 samples, acute and convalescent, were from the United States, Italy and Spain. From T cells, B-cell-depleted T cells, or PBMCs came the material, which was cDNA or gDNA.

Those enrolled in Seattle joined during active infection and were followed longitudinally afterward. Trimming removed 5 bases from V and 4 bases from J; junction bases left unmatched: 4. The CDR3 has 13 amino acids. Germline-derived CDR1 and CDR2 are SGHNT and YYREEE (reference sequence). TCRdb's table, derived via immunoSEQ multiplex PCR, lists solely in-frame clones and lacks some. The data show 250,000 to 300,000 clones, more than 85% seen once. Sequenced: peripheral blood. This sequence joins TRBV5-4 and TRBJ2-5, with TRBD2 matching over 8 bases. The TCR originated in a woman aged 30 to 39 with COVID-19, enrolled during active disease. CDR3 protein: CASRAGVGETQYF. The CDR3, as DNA: TGTGCCAGCAGAGCGGGAGTCGGAGAGACCCAGTACTTC. The variable domain in full, completed from reference TRBV5-4 and TRBJ2-5, reads ETGVTQSPTHLIKTRGQQVTLRCSSQSGHNTVSWYQQALGQGPQFIFQYYREEENGRGNFPPRFSGLQFPNYSSELNVNALELDDSALYLCASRAGVGETQYFGPGTRLLVL.